This entry is about one T cell receptor beta chain. The antigen is undetermined. Here immunoSEQ multiplex PCR was the method, and the copy in TCRdb shows in-frame clones only, minus some. The table records 35,000 to 45,000 clones, about 76% of them present only once. The data were obtained in a study of T cells in localized non-small cell lung cancer. General study points: The study sequenced only one region of the tumor. As a result, intratumor heterogeneity could not be excluded and remains possible. A denser population of T cells in blood accompanied longer overall survival. Adjacent lung was found to contain a median approximately 50 of the top 100 tumor clones. The study found T cell clonality highest in uninvolved adjacent lung, above tumor.

This CDR3 spans 15 amino acids. Germline CDR1 and CDR2: SGHRS and YFSETQ. Trimming removed 0 bases at V and 0 bases at J, with 9 bases between. This clonotype originated in a male donor at least 60 years old with stage II lung adenocarcinoma. V is TRBV5-1 and J is TRBJ1-1; D gene ambiguous. The source was peripheral blood mononuclear cells, collected before any cancer treatment. CDR3 loop: CASSLEAEVNTEAFF. In DNA form, the CDR3 reads TGCGCCAGCAGCTTGGAGGCAGAAGTGAACACTGAAGCTTTCTTT.